This TCR beta chain was captured in a study of cytomegalovirus exposure and HLA in healthy donors (TCRdb year 2017). Regarding the complete study: An earlier analysis of approximately 640 of the donors reported about 290 Gb of sequence data and more than 90 million unique TCR beta sequences from 150 million to 200 million T cells. Among a few hundred genotyped donors of the cohort, an average of approximately 250,000 unique TCR beta nucleotide sequences were sequenced per donor, roughly a sixth of them non-productive. An earlier analysis of 587 of the donors used high-throughput TCR beta sequencing to judge whether each TCR beta V gene segment behaved as functional or pseudogenic. To study patterns of TCR occurrence, a later analysis re-analyzed previously published TCR beta repertoires from 550 to 800 donors and added high-resolution HLA genotyping. In the later analysis, no new phenotypic data were used to find candidate immune exposures; instead, reliance was placed on TCR beta sequences and their occurrence across donors. The number of donors typed differed by locus, with roughly 620-630 for A, B, C, DRB1 and DQB1, around 560 for DQA1, 600 to 610 for DPA1, and some 440 for DPB1. An early release that covered some 640 HLA-typed donors contained approximately 300 gigabases of sequencing data and 75 million to 100 million unique TCR sequences. Donor age, sex, ethnicity and CMV serostatus were compiled alongside the repertoire data. Every repertoire in the discovery cohort had been generated on one and the same sequencing platform. The study was designed to test whether signatures of past pathogen exposure could be identified by cataloging public T cell receptors. A separate validation cohort of roughly 130 different subjects was used in addition to the 666-subject first cohort. Four or five DR-DQ haplotypes were handled as single units for association and clustering, since linkage in the cohort was strong. The study combined high-throughput TCR immunosequencing, statistical association of individual TCRs with disease status, and machine learning to predict cytomegalovirus infection status. HLA typing included class I and class II loci at four-digit resolution. Of the 350 to 450 genotyped donors, roughly 85% fell in the genetic ancestry cluster associated with self-reported Caucasian donors. Using immunosequencing, the study profiled T cell repertoires from approximately 700 subjects and related those repertoires to cytomegalovirus serostatus. A later genetic analysis took genome-wide SNP genotypes for about 65% of the roughly 670 donors and used that subset as a discovery cohort. What the work shows at the level of the full study, not this receptor alone: A later genetic analysis reported fewer N-insertions in productive TCRs among donors in an Asian-associated ancestry cluster than the roughly 620-donor mean. The only immune exposure information available for the cohort was CMV serostatus. It was suggested by the authors that the approach could potentially be generalized to other disease states and immunological phenotypes. In a later analysis, 15,000 to 20,000 TCR beta sequences were associated with specific HLA alleles at a false discovery rate of 0.05. The classifier was reported to diagnose cytomegalovirus status with high specificity and sensitivity in both the original cohort and the validation cohort. Because HLA typing was missing for some donors at each locus, association tests included only the typed subset. The sequencing pipeline was judged likely to have produced a cluster of highly shared sequence variants as a technical artifact. Compared with equally common non-associated chains, HLA-associated TCR beta chains in a later analysis were more clonally expanded and had lower generation probabilities. The study gave a list of some 150 TCR beta chains associated with cytomegalovirus. A few of the identified cytomegalovirus-associated TCR beta chains were confirmed in vitro to be specific for cytomegalovirus antigens. Only TCR beta chains were sequenced in this cohort, and the absence of alpha or paired-chain data limited detectable features. The presence/absence analyses assumed that sequencing depth was roughly uniform across donors, and that assumption may not be true. According to a later analysis, TCR association rates differed among HLA loci, with DRB1 alleles showing the most associated TCRs and HLA-C alleles showing the fewest. Because counts were too low, roughly 17 rarely observed V segments, including chromosome 9 orphons, were left out of the earlier analysis of roughly 600 of the donors. According to a later analysis, most CMV-associated TCR beta chains appeared to be HLA-restricted, and the HLA associations seemed to be driven largely by CMV exposure. The 87-base-pair reads could not distinguish some IMGT-functional V segments, including TRBV6-2 and TRBV6-3, so those segments were excluded. Linkage disequilibrium might explain the correlated functional status among segregating V segments, but an unknown experimental factor could not be excluded. Most TCR sequences were seen in very few donors, while some public TCRs were found in many individuals. V-gene and J-gene trimming of TCR beta chains was associated with a missense DCLRE1C variant in a later genetic analysis, and the association was replicated in an independent cohort. In a later analysis, several top co-occurrence clusters were reported to appear linked to parvovirus B19, influenza, CMV and Epstein-Barr virus. In an earlier analysis of some 500 of the donors, most TCR beta V segments were observed in productive rearrangements about 90% or about 30% of the time, broadly matching IMGT annotations. A further reported finding was that TCR beta sequences accurately predicted the HLA-A and HLA-B alleles for most subjects in the first cohort. When HLA alleles, especially DR and DQ, strongly co-occurred, TCR associations were difficult to assign to individual alleles.

The cohort comprised 670 or so healthy bone marrow donors. At the time of sampling, all cohort members were nominally healthy, though unrecorded immune exposures were likely present. The donor tested CMV seronegative and was one of the 352 seronegative cohort members. A peripheral blood sample was collected from each donor, and TCR beta sequencing was performed on peripheral blood mononuclear cells. The Qiagen DNeasy Blood Extraction Kit was used to extract genomic DNA from the blood cell samples. Deletion took 3 bases off V and 7 bases off J, with a span of 13 bases between the germline ends. The germline V gene supplies CDR1 SGDLS and CDR2 YYNGEE. The CDR3 measures 14 amino acids from cysteine to phenylalanine. The entry retains the CDR3 DNA only, 42 bases that are in frame from base 1. The method was the immunoSEQ multiplex PCR assay. The multiplex PCR relied on a mix of 60 forward primers for TCR Vbeta segments and 13 reverse primers for TCR Jbeta segments. Amplification of the CDR3 region of rearranged TCR beta genes was performed with a multiplex PCR assay on genomic DNA. The amplified TCR beta libraries were sequenced on the Illumina HiSeq System as 87-base-pair reads. Regarding the original processing steps: A later analysis counted about 80 million unique TCR beta chains across the 666 repertoires, and roughly 9.9 million of these chains were shared by at least two donors. Raw reads were error-corrected and collapsed into unique sequences by a nearest-neighbor algorithm in which closely related sequences were merged to remove PCR and sequencing errors. To assign V, D and J gene segments, CDR3 sequences were aligned to IMGT reference sequences. For a sequence to be retained, at least a six-nucleotide match to both a V gene segment and a J gene segment was required. Rearrangements were called productive when the CDR3 lacked stop codons and stayed in frame with V and J; all others were non-productive. Following IMGT convention, CDR3 was defined as the stretch from the second conserved V-encoded cysteine to the conserved J-encoded phenylalanine. In an earlier analysis of around 570 of the donors, sequences lacking an unambiguous match to a single V gene segment were excluded. An earlier analysis of fewer than 650 of the donors classified V segments as functional when productive rearrangements were above 56.7% and as segregating when the standard deviation between donors was above 5%. To diagnose cytomegalovirus status from the catalog of TCR beta chain sequences, a statistical classification framework was built. A later analysis assigned V and J genes by comparing TCR nucleotide sequences with IMGT/GENE-DB human TR gene sequences. In a later analysis, CDR3 sequences and most-parsimonious VDJ recombination scenarios were assigned using the TCRdist pipeline. In a later analysis, each TCR beta chain was defined by its CDR3 amino acid sequence together with its V-gene family, and reads without a unique V-gene family were excluded. In a later analysis, nearly 600 highly shared, low-generation-probability nucleotide sequences were removed to address suspected cross-contamination and a sequencing artifact. In a later analysis, a clonal expansion index was calculated for each public chain from normalized within-repertoire ranks of inferred template counts. Generation probabilities in a later analysis came from a VDJ recombination model fitted to out-of-frame rearrangements, and those results were checked against IGoR. Hypergeometric tests were used in a later analysis to score TCR-TCR, TCR-HLA and TCR-CMV co-occurrence, with a repertoire-size bias correction applied to the TCR pairs. A later analysis estimated false discovery rates by permuting HLA or CMV assignments 20 times. In a later analysis, co-occurring TCRs were grouped using DBSCAN, with TCRdist sequence similarity added in when clustering inside HLA-allele-positive subsets. For co-occurrence clustering, repertoires with fewer than 30,000 or more than 120,000 public chains were excluded, along with a handful of repertoires with anomalous nucleotide sharing. Drawn from immuneACCESS, this table holds only the in-frame rearrangements with V and J called that TCRdb kept. Clones are partly lost; checked studies trace under half to an unresolved V gene and leave the rest unexplained. Clone size and the V and J calls come from that table; the DNA yielded D and trimming. The sample contains about 140,000 clones, about 80% of them found a single time. The ten largest clones add up to roughly 4.5% of the sample.

Concerning this clone itself: Which antigen it targets is not known. Base qualities are not recorded, but no much larger clone differs from it by a single base.

Recombination joined TRBV9 with TRBJ1-4; D gene: possibly TRBD1, on 6 matching bases. This receptor was obtained from a man aged 40-50 years in good health and CMV-seronegative. The specimen sequenced was PBMCs. The nucleotide sequence reads TGTGCCAGCAGCGCGACACCCAGGGGTGAAAAACTGTTTTTT. This translates into CASSATPRGEKLFF.